This T cell receptor beta chain appears in the sequencing data of a study of blood T cell repertoires in COVID-19. In the study overall: Material from acute and convalescent COVID-19 was sourced from the United States, Italy and Spain. In each case, the material was cDNA or gDNA derived from T cells, B-cell-depleted T cells, or PBMCs.

In the original workflow: Reference gene primer amplification in the assay estimated nucleated cell counts. Data came from immunoSEQ multiplex PCR; TCRdb stores just in-frame clones and leaves some out. D and trimming come from the DNA, and the V and J calls and clone size come from that table. The table lists approximately 210,000 clones, approximately 82% of them singletons, with approximately 3.8% in the top ten. Trimming pared 6 bases from V and 8 bases from J, leaving 16 bases between. The germline V gene encodes CDR1 SGHTA and CDR2 FQGTGA. The CDR3 is 14 amino acids. The sample was peripheral blood. This sequence originates from a woman of 80 years or more with acute or convalescent COVID-19. The V and J genes are TRBV7-3 and TRBJ2-2, with D possibly matching TRBD2 (6 bases). CDR3 amino acids: CASRRLEGRGELFF. The CDR3 DNA follows: TGTGCCAGCAGACGACTAGAGGGCAGAGGGGAGCTGTTTTTT.